This T cell receptor (beta chain) was recovered during a study of spatial heterogeneity in lung cancer (dated by TCRdb to the late 2010s). In terms of the full investigation: Beta-chain transcripts were consistently detected in greater numbers than alpha-chain transcripts, which likely reflects a higher abundance of beta-chain transcripts. In the raw uncorrected reads, each unique combination of TCR and UMI appeared more than ten times on average. Both alpha and beta chains were TCR-sequenced in fewer than 250 tumor regions, some 64 matched nontumor lung samples and 55 to 60 PBMC samples obtained at surgery. The study linked features of the TCR repertoire to counts of nonsynonymous mutations, which were determined by whole-exome sequencing of tumor tissue. In non-small cell lung cancer, the study made a quantitative comparison of TCR alpha and beta repertoires among multiple tumor regions, matched nontumor lung and blood.

The cysteine opens and the phenylalanine closes a CDR3 of 15 amino acids. Only the CDR3 portion is preserved as DNA: 45 bases, with reading frame beginning at the first base. Unmatched junction bases come to 6, with V trimmed by 0 bases and J by 3 bases. CDR1 and CDR2, looked up from the germline V gene (reference sequence), are DFQATT and SNEGSKA. This clonotype was seen many times. It has no known antigen specificity. No much larger clone is present one base from it, and per-base qualities are unavailable. Beyond this particular receptor, the publication reports: Ubiquitous expanded tumor TCRs were found in blood more often at tumor resection than at routine follow-up. Confirming at a functional level the hypothesis that regional TCRs recognize regional mutations was considered to require additional single-cell paired TCR alpha and beta sequencing.

Library preparation employed 5' RACE. The reads were generated on a NextSeq 500. The TCR library protocol attached a unique molecular identifier to each TCR cDNA molecule to allow correction of PCR and sequencing errors. In the source study's methods: Decombinator tools were used for TCR identification, UMI-based error correction and CDR3 extraction. Expanded TCRs were defined as those above a frequency of 2 per 1,000, corresponding to the top 1% of the tumor frequency distribution. Renyi diversity was calculated using the R vegan package after each repertoire was subsampled 100 times to 5,000 TCRs. CDR3 similarity networks were constructed using string-kernel similarity of amino acid triplets, with links drawn between CDR3s whose pairwise similarity was above 0.82. The public reads were run again by TCRdb, first through fastp at Q25 and then through MiXCR, and only productive beta chains were kept. Each record represents a unique CDR3 protein, reported with the most common genes and DNA among its rows. The V and J calls here are based on TCRdb, not the publication. Across this sample there are about 4,800 distinct CDR3 sequences, with roughly a sixth seen only once. The top ten constitute 6.3% of the sample.

This specimen's time point label, per the study, means: sample taken at primary tumor resection. Without any cell sorting, TCR sequencing was performed on whole RNA extracted either from tumor and nontumor lung tissue or from cryopreserved PBMC samples. The donors were fewer than 90 patients from the lung TRACERx cohort who had early-stage, untreated non-small cell lung cancer. Patients were selected for TCR sequencing only if sufficient RNA was available from at least two tumor regions. The chain uses TRBV20-1 and TRBJ2-7; a stretch of 9 junction bases matches TRBD2. The receptor comes from a male donor with early-stage non-small cell lung cancer. Sequences were derived from PBMCs, sampled at surgery. The sequence in DNA is TGCAGTGCTAGAGATCTGGGCGGGGGGGTCTACGAGCAGTACTTC. Translated, it reads CSARDLGGGVYEQYF.